A selection of T cell receptor beta chains follows, all from one sample in a study of shared clonotypes between healthy human individuals. Assay: immunoSEQ multiplex PCR; the TCRdb copy retains only in-frame clones and omits some. The sample comprises 800,000 or so clones, about 96% of which are singletons, and about 0.25% rests with the top ten. Sequencing was done on a sample of naive CD8+ T cells sorted from blood. These receptors all stem from a man under 40 in good health. CDR3s include the opening cysteine and the closing phenylalanine or tryptophan. The order of the fields is D gene, clone size, V gene, J gene, CDR3 protein, CDR3 DNA. A D gene is named only where the DNA matches it firmly. Only part of the rows carry a size: once, few, many, or a class if the clone is expanded.

>TRBD2|-|TRBV25-1|TRBJ2-1
CASSEITSGSDEQFF
TGTGCCAGCAGTGAAATAACTAGCGGGAGTGATGAGCAGTTCTTC
>TRBD1|once|TRBV9|TRBJ1-1
CASTKDRGDAEAFF
TGTGCCAGCACCAAAGACAGGGGAGACGCTGAAGCTTTCTTT
>-|-|TRBV4-3|TRBJ2-1
CASSQEGGGVYNEQFF
TGCGCCAGCAGCCAAGAGGGGGGAGGTGTCTACAATGAGCAGTTCTTC
>-|-|TRBV29-1|TRBJ2-7
CSVVPSGTPYEQYF
TGCAGCGTTGTGCCCAGCGGGACACCCTACGAGCAGTACTTC
>-|once|TRBV7-9|TRBJ1-4
CASSSFPEGTNEKLFF
TGTGCCAGCAGCTCGTTTCCGGAAGGCACTAATGAAAAACTGTTTTTT
>TRBD2|-|TRBV6-1|TRBJ2-7
CASSVGSGITYEQYF
TGTGCCAGCAGTGTGGGGAGCGGGATAACCTACGAGCAGTACTTC
>-|-|TRBV27|TRBJ2-3
CASSSPNLADDTQYF
TGTGCCAGCAGCTCTCCCAACTTAGCGGACGATACGCAGTATTTT
>-|-|TRBV25-1|TRBJ2-3
CASSSDTQYF
TGTGCCAGCAGTTCAGATACGCAGTATTTT
>-|-|TRBV15|TRBJ2-1
CATSRDLLLTYNEQFF
TGTGCCACCAGCAGAGATCTTCTGCTTACCTACAATGAGCAGTTCTTC
>-|-|TRBV10-2|TRBJ2-7
CASAEGYEQYF
TGCGCCAGCGCCGAAGGCTACGAGCAGTACTTC
>TRBD2|-|TRBV7-8|TRBJ2-1
CASSRVTSGSLNEQFF
TGTGCCAGCAGCCGGGTAACTAGCGGGAGTCTTAATGAGCAGTTCTTC
>TRBD1|-|TRBV27|TRBJ1-1
CASSLSRDRGTEAFF
TGTGCCAGCAGTTTATCTAGGGACAGGGGCACTGAAGCTTTCTTT
>-|once|TRBV28|TRBJ1-5
CASSFPRGGTSNQPQHF
TGTGCCAGCAGTTTCCCGCGAGGAGGGACTAGCAATCAGCCCCAGCATTTT
>-|-|TRBV7-6|TRBJ2-2
CASSRGTGELFF
TGTGCCAGCAGCCGGGGCACCGGGGAGCTGTTTTTT
>-|-|TRBV7-3|TRBJ2-1
CASSLGTLDYNEQFF
TGTGCCAGCAGCTTAGGGACGTTAGACTACAATGAGCAGTTCTTC
>-|-|TRBV7-8|TRBJ1-5
CASSLAGKYSNQPQHF
TGTGCCAGCAGCTTAGCGGGGAAATATAGCAATCAGCCCCAGCATTTT
>TRBD2|-|TRBV15|TRBJ2-1
CATALYGRENEQFF
TGTGCCACCGCATTATACGGGAGGGAGAATGAGCAGTTCTTC
>TRBD1|-|TRBV28|TRBJ1-5
CASTRQGRNQPQHF
TGTGCCAGCACCAGACAGGGCCGCAATCAGCCCCAGCATTTT
>-|-|TRBV13|TRBJ2-3
CASSLAAEPYTDTQYF
TGTGCCAGCAGCTTGGCAGCGGAGCCTTACACAGATACGCAGTATTTT
>-|-|TRBV5-4|TRBJ1-1
CASSLAQTALNTEAFF
TGTGCCAGCAGCTTGGCCCAGACCGCGCTGAACACTGAAGCTTTCTTT
>-|-|TRBV2|TRBJ1-5
CASSDFTAGRLPQHF
TGTGCCAGCAGTGACTTTACGGCAGGGAGGCTGCCCCAGCATTTT
>TRBD2|-|TRBV7-9|TRBJ2-1
CASSLPWGGAEREDNEQFF
TGTGCCAGCAGCTTACCTTGGGGAGGGGCGGAGCGGGAGGACAATGAGCAGTTCTTC
>-|-|TRBV7-5|TRBJ2-3
CVRSLAKDTQYF
TGTGTCAGAAGCTTAGCGAAGGATACGCAGTATTTT
>-|-|TRBV5-4|TRBJ2-7
CASSLEDGYEQYF
TGTGCCAGCAGCTTGGAGGACGGCTACGAGCAGTACTTC
>TRBD1|-|TRBV12-5|TRBJ1-1
CASGSFPGQGAEAFF
TGTGCTAGTGGTTCGTTTCCCGGACAGGGGGCGGAAGCTTTCTTT
>TRBD1|-|TRBV9|TRBJ1-2
CASNDRVHGYTF
TGTGCCAGCAACGACAGGGTACATGGCTACACCTTC
>-|-|TRBV20-1|TRBJ2-1
CSASDRPGQFF
TGCAGTGCTTCTGACCGACCGGGGCAGTTCTTC
>-|-|TRBV27|TRBJ2-7
CASSPTSYGEQYF
TGTGCCAGCAGTCCAACCTCATATGGGGAGCAGTACTTC
>TRBD2|-|TRBV6-1|TRBJ2-7
CASSEWGGASSYEQYF
TGTGCCAGCAGTGAATGGGGGGGAGCGAGCTCCTACGAGCAGTACTTC
>-|once|TRBV7-3|TRBJ2-3
CASGGPLSTDTQYF
TGTGCCAGTGGAGGGCCGCTTTCCACAGATACGCAGTATTTT
>TRBD1|once|TRBV11-3|TRBJ2-5
CASSLDETGGWQQETQYF
TGTGCCAGCAGCTTAGATGAGACAGGGGGCTGGCAACAAGAGACCCAGTACTTC
>-|few|TRBV5-1|TRBJ2-2
CASSLVEGANTGELFF
TGCGCCAGCAGCTTGGTGGAGGGGGCTAACACCGGGGAGCTGTTTTTT
>-|-|TRBV14|TRBJ2-7
CASSPTRGLENLSLYEQYF
TGTGCCAGCAGCCCAACTCGGGGGCTGGAGAATCTTAGCCTCTACGAGCAGTACTTC
>TRBD2|once|TRBV6-1|TRBJ2-7
CATRTGGTYEQYF
TGTGCCACCAGAACGGGGGGGACATACGAGCAGTACTTC
>TRBD2|-|TRBV14|TRBJ2-1
CASSQLSSGSGEQFF
TGTGCCAGCAGCCAACTGTCTAGCGGGAGTGGTGAGCAGTTCTTC
>-|-|TRBV28|TRBJ2-2
CASTWGDNTGELFF
TGTGCCAGCACCTGGGGGGACAACACCGGGGAGCTGTTTTTT
>-|-|TRBV10-3|TRBJ2-1
CAISDRYNEQFF
TGTGCCATCAGTGATAGATACAATGAGCAGTTCTTC
>-|-|TRBV19|TRBJ2-5
CASSIQNGPQETQYF
TGTGCCAGTAGTATTCAGAATGGTCCCCAAGAGACCCAGTACTTC
>TRBD1|-|TRBV7-9|TRBJ2-5
CASSLARDRGPTNQETQYF
TGTGCCAGCAGCCTTGCACGGGACAGAGGCCCAACAAACCAAGAGACCCAGTACTTC
>TRBD2|once|TRBV7-2|TRBJ2-3
CASSQGLAGEWNTQYF
TGTGCCAGCAGCCAGGGACTAGCGGGAGAATGGAATACGCAGTATTTT
>-|once|TRBV7-8|TRBJ2-1
CASSLSPAVNEQFF
TGTGCCAGCAGCCTAAGTCCAGCGGTCAATGAGCAGTTCTTC